Following are 31 T cell receptor beta chains from one sample sequenced in a study of T cells in Graves' hyperthyroidism and ophthalmopathy. The source material, RNA transcripts, was used to amplify TCR beta CDR3 regions. HTBI primers were employed in a first-round RT-PCR of the TCR CDR3. One entry per CDR3 protein results from TCRdb running MiXCR on the multiplex PCR reads. The sample gives about 420,000 distinct CDR3 sequences, roughly 14% of which show up once; 11% to 15% is in the top ten. The sample taken for sequencing was blood. These receptors came from a woman aged 18-35 years with Graves' hyperthyroidism.

The chain combines TRBV20-1 with TRBJ2-1, with 7 positions matching TRBD1. This CDR3 comprises 13 residues. Germline trimming cut 3 bases from V and 4 bases from J; bases unmatched to any gene: 3. Germline CDR1 is DFQATT and CDR2 is SNEGSKA (reference sequence). In nucleotides, the CDR3 is TGCAGTGCTAGGGTACAGGGGTACAATGAGCAGTTCTTC. As protein: CSARVQGYNEQFF.

In this sample, this clonotype turned up a few times. The chain couples TRBV4-1 to TRBJ1-3; D gene unclear. V lost 0 bases and J 0 bases, leaving 18 bases between the germline ends. The CDR3 covers 19 residues. From germline, CDR1 is MGHRA and CDR2 YSYEKL. The CDR3 sequence: CASSQDRTGQTSSGNTIYF. As DNA, the CDR3 is TGCGCCAGCAGCCAAGATCGGACGGGTCAAACGAGCTCTGGAAACACCATATATTTT.

The chain uses TRBV2 and TRBJ1-1, with 8 nucleotides matching TRBD1. CDR3 length equals 14 residues. Unmatched junction bases numbered 4, after V lost 6 bases and J lost 1 base. CDR1 is SNHLY and CDR2 is FYNNEI in the germline V gene. CDR3 bases: TGTGCCAGCAGGCAGGGGGCGACGAACACTGAAGCTTTCTTT. Its protein is CASRQGATNTEAFF.

This clonotype was counted only a few times. The rearrangement joins TRBV3-1 to TRBJ2-5, with 7 positions matching TRBD2. The CDR3 runs 15 residues. Germline V gene data show CDR1 as LGHDT and CDR2 as YNNKEL (reference sequence). Trimming at V came to 1 base and at J to 6 bases, leaving 8 bases not matched to a gene. DNA for the CDR3: TGTGCCAGCAGCCAAGGGGTGGGAGGGTTGAAGACCCAGTACTTC. Translating gives CASSQGVGGLKTQYF.

This rearrangement joins TRBV29-1 to TRBJ2-1; 12 positions agree with TRBD2. Trimming removed 4 bases from V and 7 bases from J; junction bases left unmatched: 5. Germline V gene data show CDR1 as SQVTM and CDR2 as ANQGSEA. The CDR3 has 14 amino acids. In DNA form, the CDR3 reads TGCAGCGTTGCGGCTAGCGGGAGGGGTAATGAGCAGTTCTTC. It is translated as CSVAASGRGNEQFF.

This clonotype was counted many times. The chain has TRBV20-1 and TRBJ1-5, with TRBD1 matching over 7 bases. The CDR3 length is 13 residues. The J segment lost 3 bases and the V segment lost 5 bases, leaving 4 bases of the junction unmatched. Germline-derived CDR1 and CDR2 are DFQATT and SNEGSKA (reference sequence). This chain's CDR3 is CSAQGQVNQPQHF. The CDR3 DNA reads as TGCAGTGCTCAAGGACAGGTCAATCAGCCCCAGCATTTT.

At least ten counts were recorded for this clonotype. This chain connects TRBV6-2 or TRBV6-3 to TRBJ1-1; tentative D call: TRBD1 (5 bases). Germline V gene lookup returns CDR1 MNHEY and CDR2 SVGEGT. Deletions cut 8 bases from V and 4 bases from J, with 14 bases between. The CDR3 is made up of 13 amino acids. In nucleotides, the CDR3 is TGTGCCAGCGGGCAGGGCTCCCTCACTGAAGCTTTCTTT. This gives the protein CASGQGSLTEAFF.

Worth noting for this clonotype: A much larger clone sits a single nucleotide away, making a read error possible. The J gene is TRBJ1-1, the V gene TRBV2; D is possibly TRBD1 (6 bases). The CDR3 is 13 amino acids. Germline CDR1 SNHLY, CDR2 FYNNEI. CDR3 amino acids: CASSEEVGAEALF. In DNA, the CDR3 is TGTGCCAGCAGTGAGGAGGTGGGGGCTGAAGCTCTCTTT.

The chain has TRBV9 and TRBJ1-2; the D gene is possibly TRBD1 (6 bases). Deletions cut 4 bases from V and 5 bases from J, with 18 bases between. Germline assignment: CDR1 SGDLS and CDR2 YYNGEE. The CDR3 spans 15 residues. The CDR3 nucleotides are TGTGCCAGCAGCCCAACTGGGGGCTCAGAGTATGGCTACACCTTC. Translated, it gives CASSPTGGSEYGYTF.

This clonotype appeared a few times. The chain couples TRBV6-2 or TRBV6-3 to TRBJ2-7, with TRBD2 as a possible D gene (6 bases). Germline assignment: CDR1 MNHEY and CDR2 SVGEGT. The CDR3 runs 18 residues. V lost 5 bases, J lost 5 bases, and 28 bases lay in between. The CDR3 loop reads CASSESREGGAFVDEQYF. In DNA, the CDR3 is TGTGCCAGCAGTGAGTCGAGAGAAGGAGGGGCGTTTGTAGACGAGCAGTACTTC.

This clonotype was found many times. The V gene is TRBV20-1, the J gene TRBJ2-3; D possibly uses TRBD1 or TRBD2 (5 bases each). V shed 3 bases and J shed 1 base, with 23 bases lying between them. This CDR3 has 18 amino acids. Germline CDR1 reads DFQATT; CDR2 reads SNEGSKA (reference sequence). As DNA, the CDR3 is TGCAGTGCTAGTGATGGACACAGCGGATACTCTGGCACAGATACGCAGTATTTT. Amino acid sequence: CSASDGHSGYSGTDTQYF.

This clonotype has at least ten counts. This chain joins TRBV12-3 or TRBV12-4 and TRBJ1-1, with TRBD1 matching over 8 bases. This CDR3 region has 14 residues. J was trimmed by 3 bases and V by 3 bases; bases with no gene match: 3. This chain's CDR3 is CASSFQGADTEAFF. CDR3 bases: TGTGCCAGCAGTTTCCAGGGGGCGGACACTGAAGCTTTCTTT.

The sample holds a few counts of this clonotype. The V call is TRBV19, the J call TRBJ1-1; D is undetermined. The CDR3 is 12 residues long. Germline CDR1 reads LNHDA; CDR2 reads SQIVND (reference sequence). V was clipped by 6 bases and J by 10 bases, with 15 bases between them. CDR3 residues: CASSASRHGAFF. The CDR3 nucleotides are TGTGCCAGTAGCGCCAGTAGACACGGAGCTTTCTTT. The whole variable domain, remainder taken from reference TRBV19 and TRBJ1-1, is DGGITQSPKYLFRKEGQNVTLSCEQNLNHDAMYWYRQDPGQGLRLIYYSQIVNDFQKGDIAEGYSVSREKKESFPLTVTSAQKNPTAFYLCASSASRHGAFFGQGTRLTVV.

This clonotype was picked up many times. The V and J genes are TRBV3-1 and TRBJ2-3, with 8 positions matching TRBD1. V lost 1 base to trimming and J lost 6 bases; unmatched junction nucleotides: 6. The CDR3 length is 15 residues. Germline V gene lookup returns CDR1 LGHDT and CDR2 YNNKEL (reference sequence). The CDR3 DNA sequence: TGTGCCAGCAGCCAAGCTCACAGGGGGTTTGATACGCAGTATTTT. It encodes CASSQAHRGFDTQYF.

This clonotype showed up many times. This chain uses TRBV20-1 with TRBJ2-5; D unresolved. The CDR3 covers 14 residues. Germline lookup yields CDR1 DFQATT and CDR2 SNEGSKA (reference sequence). V lost 1 base and J 5 bases, leaving 14 bases between the germline ends. This CDR3 is CSARATSKGETQYF. CDR3 in DNA: TGCAGTGCTAGAGCAACTTCGAAAGGGGAGACCCAGTACTTC.

With respect to this clonotype: Since a much larger clone is just one base distant, this may be a read error. The chain uses TRBV7-6 and TRBJ2-3, with D uncertain. The CDR3 is made up of 12 amino acids. Germline assignment: CDR1 SGHVS and CDR2 FNYEAQ. The CDR3 reads CTSSLNTDTQYF. The CDR3, as DNA: TGTACCAGCAGCTTAAACACAGATACGCAGTATTTT.

Note on this clonotype: This may be a read error: a much more frequent sequence differs by one nucleotide. The J gene is TRBJ1-1, the V gene TRBV2; D remains unclear. Per the germline V gene, CDR1 is SNHLY and CDR2 is FYNNEI. The CDR3 consists of 12 residues. The CDR3 DNA reads as TGTGCCAGCAACCGCGGGTTGACTGAAGCTCTCTTT. Its translation: CASNRGLTEALF.

This sequence joins TRBV7-2 and TRBJ1-1; D may be TRBD1 (5 bases). Deletions cut 1 base from V and 7 bases from J, with 10 bases between. This CDR3 contains 13 residues. Germline values: CDR1 SGHTA, CDR2 FQGNSA. The CDR3 DNA follows: TGTGCCAGCAGCTTAGACAGGAACTTTGAAGCTTTCTTT. Protein: CASSLDRNFEAFF.

Ten or more counts support this clonotype. The CDR3 bases are TGTGCCACGGGCCCGGAGGACTACGAGCAGTACTTC. It translates to CATGPEDYEQYF. The chain carries TRBV28 and TRBJ2-7, with D possibly being TRBD2 (5 bases). Germline V CDR1 and CDR2: MDHEN, SYDVKM. The CDR3 sequence is 12 residues long. Trimming took 10 bases from V and 3 from J, leaving 13 bases between them.

The chain couples TRBV6-2 or TRBV6-3 to TRBJ2-7; 12 nucleotides agree with TRBD2. Looked up from germline, CDR1 is MNHEY and CDR2 is SVGEGT. The junction had 9 bases not matched to a gene; V was cut back by 3 bases and J by 6 bases. The CDR3 is 16 amino acids. CDR3: CASSYIRLAGVSEQYF. In nucleotides, the CDR3 is TGTGCCAGCAGTTATATTAGACTAGCGGGAGTGTCCGAGCAGTACTTC.

The chain has TRBV5-5 and TRBJ2-3; D may be TRBD1 (5 bases). CDR1 is SGHKS and CDR2 is YYEKEE in the germline V gene (reference sequence). The CDR3 is 16 amino acids. V was shortened by 3 bases and J by 0 bases, with 14 bases between the two germline ends. For the CDR3, the DNA is TGTGCCAGCAGCTCCCGACAGACGATAAGCACAGATACGCAGTATTTT. It specifies CASSSRQTISTDTQYF. The whole variable domain, remainder taken from reference TRBV5-5 and TRBJ2-3, is DAGVTQSPTHLIKTRGQQVTLRCSPISGHKSVSWYQQVLGQGPQFIFQYYEKEERGRGNFPDRFSARQFPNYSSELNVNALLLGDSALYLCASSSRQTISTDTQYFGPGTRLTVL.

Remarks on this clonotype: This may stem from a read error, because a much larger clone lies one nucleotide away. The V call is TRBV20-1, the J call TRBJ2-7; tentatively, D is TRBD2 (7 bases). Germline lookup yields CDR1 DFQATT and CDR2 SNEGSKA (reference sequence). This CDR3 is 14 amino acids long. V lost 0 bases, J lost 5 bases, and 14 bases lay in between. The CDR3 reads CSAREAGGGHEQYF. The CDR3 bases are TGCAGTGCTAGAGAGGCTGGCGGGGGCCACGAGCAGTACTTC.

This clonotype was picked up many times. The genes are TRBV6-2 or TRBV6-3 and TRBJ2-6; 10 bases line up with TRBD1. Germline assignment: CDR1 MNHEY and CDR2 SVGEGT. V gave up 5 bases and J gave up 1 base; unmatched junction bases: 8. This CDR3 region has 18 residues. CDR3 in DNA: TGTGCCAGCAGTCCGAAACCGGGACAGGGGTCTGGGGCCAACGTCCTGACTTTC. This codes for CASSPKPGQGSGANVLTF.

The chain carries TRBV7-9 and TRBJ2-7; D is unclear. Looked up from germline, CDR1 is SEHNR and CDR2 is FQNEAQ (reference sequence). Trimming took off 5 bases at V and 5 bases at J, with 7 bases between the two ends. The CDR3 consists of 11 residues. The CDR3 spells CASSASNEQYF. CDR3 nucleotide sequence: TGTGCCAGCAGCGCTTCCAACGAGCAGTACTTC.

The V and J genes are TRBV19 and TRBJ2-1; 7 bases align to TRBD1. The V gene's germline CDR1 is LNHDA and CDR2 SQIVND (reference sequence). The V and J ends lost 4 bases and 5 bases, in that order; junction bases with no gene match: 8. The CDR3 loop spans 15 amino acids. The CDR3 bases are TGTGCCAGTAGTACCAGGACAGGCGGCAACAATGAGCAGTTCTTC. Amino acid sequence: CASSTRTGGNNEQFF.

This clonotype has a count of ten or more. V usage is TRBV7-6 and J usage is TRBJ2-1; 7 bases are shared with TRBD2. Per the germline V gene, CDR1 is SGHVS and CDR2 is FNYEAQ. There are 16 residues in the CDR3. V shed 5 bases, J shed 7 bases, and the junction held 14 bases outside the gene matches. The CDR3 is CASSHPASGKVNEQFF. Written as DNA, the CDR3 is TGTGCCAGCAGCCACCCCGCTAGCGGAAAAGTAAATGAGCAGTTCTTC.

This clonotype was recorded many times. The chain carries TRBV11-2 and TRBJ1-1; no clear D gene. V lost 4 bases and J lost 1, with 10 bases in between. CDR1 is SGHAT, CDR2 FQNNGV, per germline. The CDR3 runs to 14 residues. The CDR3 region has the DNA TGTGCCAGCAGCTCTCTCTGGCAGAACACTGAAGCTTTCTTT. This gives the protein CASSSLWQNTEAFF.

This clonotype was recorded a few times. This chain connects TRBV12-5 to TRBJ2-5; 7 nucleotides align to TRBD1. The CDR3 length is 15 residues. Germline V CDR1 and CDR2: LGHNT, FRNRAP. Losses at the gene ends were 3 bases for V and 5 bases for J; bases not matched to a gene: 9. The CDR3 DNA is TGTGCTAGTGGTTTCCGACCGAGGGGGCCCGAGACCCAGTACTTC. Translating gives CASGFRPRGPETQYF.

This chain connects TRBV5-6 to TRBJ1-6; 10 bases are a match to TRBD1. This CDR3 is built from 16 residues. The V segment lost 5 bases and the J segment 7 bases; nucleotides outside the gene matches: 9. The germline gives CDR1 SGHDT, CDR2 YYEEEE. This CDR3 reads CASRSGQGRPNSPLHF. The DNA of the CDR3 is TGTGCCAGCAGATCGGGACAGGGGAGGCCCAATTCACCCCTCCACTTT. Supplemented by reference TRBV5-6 and TRBJ1-6, the full variable domain reads DAGVTQSPTHLIKTRGQQVTLRCSPKSGHDTVSWYQQALGQGPQFIFQYYEEEERQRGNFPDRFSGHQFPNYSSELNVNALLLGDSALYLCASRSGQGRPNSPLHFGNGTRLTVT.

At least ten counts were recorded for this clonotype. The V and J genes are TRBV7-8 and TRBJ2-2; D remains unclear. Deletions cut 2 bases from V and 0 bases from J, with 10 bases between. Germline CDR1 is SGHVS and CDR2 is FQNEAQ. CDR3 length: 16 amino acids. CDR3 protein: CASSLSLAPNTGELFF. For the CDR3, the DNA is TGTGCCAGCAGCTTATCTTTAGCCCCGAACACCGGGGAGCTGTTTTTT.

This clonotype was picked up many times. The genes are TRBV3-1 and TRBJ2-2; D is ambiguous. Germline-derived CDR1 and CDR2 are LGHDT and YNNKEL (reference sequence). The CDR3 sequence is 14 residues long. The ends were cut back, 3 bases at V and 6 bases at J, with 11 bases in the middle. The CDR3 DNA sequence: TGTGCCAGCAGCCAGGGTCAGCCACCCGGGGAGCTGTTTTTT. Protein sequence: CASSQGQPPGELFF.